This TCR beta chain derives from a study of cytomegalovirus exposure and HLA in healthy donors. Overall study context: An earlier analysis identified more than 90 million unique TCR beta sequences in about 179 million T cells.

This CDR3 region has 16 residues. Germline V gene lookup returns CDR1 SGHVS and CDR2 FQNEAQ. V shed 1 base, J shed 8 bases, and the junction held 10 bases outside the gene matches. Turning to this clone: Its antigen is not known.

General observations from the study: Among the sequence variants, a highly shared cluster was likely an artifact of sequencing. It was 160 or so TCR beta chains that were listed as cytomegalovirus-associated.

The primer mix had 60 Vbeta and 13 Jbeta primers. Authors' processing steps: Some 80 million unique TCR beta chains, roughly 11 million shared, were counted in a later analysis. Assay: immunoSEQ multiplex PCR; the TCRdb copy retains only in-frame clones and omits some. That table gives V, J and clone size, and the DNA gave D and trimming. The sample has 180,000 or so clones. The chain employs TRBV7-8 and TRBJ1-4, with 7 bases identical to TRBD1. The TCR was taken from a woman aged 18-29 years in good health and CMV-seropositive. The sample was PBMCs. The chain's CDR3 is CASSLGPRQGVEKLFF. The CDR3 DNA reads as TGTGCCAGCAGCTTAGGCCCGAGACAGGGTGTAGAAAAACTGTTTTTT.